One sample yielded the 30 T cell receptor beta chains listed below, sequenced in a study of identical twins. TCRdb redid the calling of the 5' RACE reads with MiXCR, one entry per CDR3 protein. Among 700,000 or so distinct CDR3 sequences listed, over 8.5% were seen once. These data were also filed under a second study, of yellow fever vaccine responses in identical twins.

The sample consisted of PBMCs. All receptors derive from a young woman in good health.

The chain recombines TRBV7-2 with TRBJ1-5; D gene ambiguous. Germline V gives CDR1 SGHTA, CDR2 FQGNSA. V lost 3 bases and J lost 5, with 8 bases in between. The CDR3 length is 13 residues. The CDR3 DNA reads as TGTGCCAGCAGCTTCCAAAAAGATCAGCCCCAGCATTTT. Amino acids: CASSFQKDQPQHF.

There are many counts of this clonotype. The V gene is TRBV4-3, the J gene TRBJ2-7; 9 nucleotides agree with TRBD2. The germline gives CDR1 LGHNA, CDR2 YSLEER. V lost 0 bases and J lost 7; bases outside the gene matches: 10. The length of the CDR3 is 16 residues. In DNA form, the CDR3 reads TGCGCCAGCAGCCAAGATCCAGGGACTAGCCCTCATGAGCAGTACTTC. Its protein is CASSQDPGTSPHEQYF.

V and J are TRBV15 and TRBJ2-3; D remains ambiguous. Germline-derived CDR1 and CDR2 are LNHNV and YYDKDF (reference sequence). V was shortened by 0 bases and J by 4 bases, with 11 bases between the two germline ends. There are 15 residues in the CDR3. CDR3 region: CATSRELGLADTQYF. Here the CDR3 DNA reads TGTGCCACCAGCAGAGAGTTAGGGTTGGCAGATACGCAGTATTTT.

The J gene is TRBJ2-7, the V gene TRBV7-8; D call uncertain. The V end lost 3 bases, the J end lost 5 bases, and 17 bases lay between the germline ends. From germline, CDR1 is SGHVS and CDR2 FQNEAQ. This CDR3 is 15 amino acids long. The CDR3 spells CASSLFRTPLHEQYF. The CDR3 bases are TGTGCCAGCAGCTTGTTTAGAACACCGCTCCACGAGCAGTACTTC.

This clonotype came up a few times. This rearrangement joins TRBV7-3 to TRBJ1-1; D is uncertain. V lost 3 bases and J lost 3, with 8 bases in between. The CDR3 length is 13 residues. The germline CDR1 and CDR2 sequences are SGHTA and FQGTGA. CDR3 region: CASSFMRDTEAFF. The CDR3 nucleotides read TGTGCCAGCAGCTTCATGCGGGACACTGAAGCTTTCTTT. Full variable domain (rest looked up from reference TRBV7-3 and TRBJ1-1): GAGVSQTPSNKVTEKGKYVELRCDPISGHTALYWYRQSLGQGPEFLIYFQGTGAADDSGLPNDRFFAVRPEGSVSTLKIQRTERGDSAVYLCASSFMRDTEAFFGQGTRLTVV.

The chain employs TRBV11-2 and TRBJ2-1; 7 nucleotides match TRBD2. Germline V gene data show CDR1 as SGHAT and CDR2 as FQNNGV. The CDR3 runs to 15 residues. Trimming took 4 bases from V and 4 from J; bases not matched to a gene: 7. The DNA for the CDR3 is TGTGCCAGCAGCTCACAGACTAGCCAATACAATGAGCAGTTCTTC. It translates to CASSSQTSQYNEQFF.

The CDR3 bases are TGCGCCAGCAGCTCAACGGGACTAGCGGGAATCATCCAACGCACAGATACGCAGTATTTT. As protein: CASSSTGLAGIIQRTDTQYF. This chain uses TRBV5-1 with TRBJ2-3; 13 nucleotides match TRBD2. Germline CDR1 and CDR2: SGHRS and YFSETQ. The CDR3 sequence is 20 residues long. The V and J ends lost 3 bases and 1 base, in that order; junction bases with no gene match: 14.

This clonotype was detected only a few times. The rearrangement uses TRBV7-9 and TRBJ2-3, with 7 bases lining up with TRBD1. The CDR3 runs 14 residues. CDR1 and CDR2 (germline): SEHNR, FQNEAQ (reference sequence). V shed 8 bases, J shed 2 bases, and the junction held 7 bases outside the gene matches. This CDR3 reads CASGSTGSTDTQYF. CDR3 in DNA: TGTGCCAGCGGATCGACAGGGTCCACAGATACGCAGTATTTT.

The chain combines TRBV20-1 with TRBJ2-7, with D tentatively TRBD1 or TRBD2 (6 bases each). CDR1 DFQATT and CDR2 SNEGSKA come from the germline V gene (reference sequence). The V end was cut by 0 bases, the J end by 4 bases, with 19 bases between. This CDR3 comprises 16 residues. CDR3 protein: CSARDRGRDQAYEQYF. The CDR3 coding sequence is TGCAGTGCTAGAGATCGGGGGCGGGACCAAGCGTACGAGCAGTACTTC.

The genes are TRBV11-1 and TRBJ2-3; TRBD2 agrees at 9 bases. Germline V gene sequence: CDR1 SGHAT, CDR2 FQDESV (reference sequence). This CDR3 has 16 residues. V lost 2 bases to trimming and J lost 2 bases; unmatched junction nucleotides: 5. The DNA for the CDR3 is TGTGCCAGCAGCTTATTGAGCGGGGGGCCCACAGATACGCAGTATTTT. Encoded protein: CASSLLSGGPTDTQYF.

This clonotype was detected only a few times. The V gene is TRBV5-1, the J gene TRBJ2-7; D is unresolved. The CDR3 sequence is 15 residues long. Between the trimmed V and J ends, which lost 2 bases and 0 bases, there was a span of 12 bases. Germline values: CDR1 SGHRS, CDR2 YFSETQ. The CDR3 coding sequence is TGCGCCAGCAGCTTTTCTGCAGTATACTCCTACGAGCAGTACTTC. Translation: CASSFSAVYSYEQYF. The full variable domain, completed using reference TRBV5-1 and TRBJ2-7, is KAGVTQTPRYLIKTRGQQVTLSCSPISGHRSVSWYQQTPGQGLQFLFEYFSETQRNKGNFPGRFSGRQFSNSRSEMNVSTLELGDSALYLCASSFSAVYSYEQYFGPGTRLTVT.

V is TRBV20-1 and J is TRBJ2-5; D ambiguous. The germline CDR1 and CDR2 sequences are DFQATT and SNEGSKA (reference sequence). Deletions cut 5 bases from V and 5 bases from J, with 6 bases between. There are 10 residues in the CDR3. The CDR3 loop reads CSAGDETQYF. CDR3 DNA: TGCAGTGCTGGGGATGAGACCCAGTACTTC.

This clonotype was observed many times. The V and J genes are TRBV5-1 and TRBJ2-1; D might be TRBD1 or TRBD2, each matching 6 bases. The germline V gene encodes CDR1 SGHRS and CDR2 YFSETQ. V lost 4 bases, J lost 12 bases, and 20 bases lay in between. This CDR3 region has 14 residues. The CDR3 is CASSDQGSRGAQFF. In DNA, the CDR3 is TGCGCCAGCAGCGATCAGGGGTCGAGGGGGGCGCAGTTCTTC.

This clonotype has a count of ten or more. V usage is TRBV12-3 or TRBV12-4 and J usage is TRBJ2-5; TRBD2 might be the D (5 bases). This CDR3 is built from 13 residues. The V gene lost 6 bases and the J gene lost 4 bases, with 12 bases spanning the gap. The CDR3 DNA is TGTGCCAGCAGCCTACTAGGAAGAGAGACCCAGTACTTC. As protein: CASSLLGRETQYF.

Many counts were recorded for this clonotype. The gene calls are TRBV27 and TRBJ2-7; 7 bases align to TRBD1. The length of the CDR3 is 13 residues. V shed 6 bases and J 3 bases; nucleotides not matched to a gene: 5. In germline, CDR1 is MNHEY, CDR2 SMNVEV (reference sequence). The CDR3 protein is CASRGDSNYEQYF. The CDR3 DNA sequence: TGTGCCAGCAGGGGGGACAGTAACTACGAGCAGTACTTC.

This clonotype occurred a few times. The genes are TRBV7-6 and TRBJ2-5; the D call may be TRBD1 or TRBD2 (6 bases each). The germline V gene has CDR1 SGHVS and CDR2 FNYEAQ. Trimming cost V 2 bases and J 3 bases, with 25 bases left between them. This CDR3 comprises 19 residues. In DNA, the CDR3 is TGTGCCAGCAGCTTAATCGCCGTTGCCGGGGGCGGTCTGGAAGAGACCCAGTACTTC. Protein sequence: CASSLIAVAGGGLEETQYF.

The sample holds a few counts of this clonotype. CDR3 loop: CASSRDRQTPLHF. The CDR3 DNA is TGTGCCAGCAGCCGCGACAGGCAGACACCCCTCCACTTT. The chain combines TRBV7-9 with TRBJ1-6; tentatively, D is TRBD1 (6 bases). Germline loops: CDR1 SEHNR, CDR2 FQNEAQ (reference sequence). Trimming removed 5 bases from V and 11 bases from J, with 13 bases in between. The CDR3 is 13 residues long.

The chain has TRBV7-9 and TRBJ2-1; D not resolved. Trimming shortened V by 1 base and J by 5 bases, and 12 bases separated the two germline ends. The CDR3 loop spans 15 amino acids. Looked up from germline, CDR1 is SEHNR and CDR2 is FQNEAQ (reference sequence). As DNA, the CDR3 is TGTGCCAGCAGCTTAGTTTCGGCCCTAAACAATGAGCAGTTCTTC. This sequence encodes CASSLVSALNNEQFF.

V gene TRBV15 combines with J gene TRBJ1-3; D is uncertain. This CDR3 region has 16 residues. CDR1 is LNHNV and CDR2 is YYDKDF in the germline V gene (reference sequence). V lost 0 bases, J lost 0 bases, and 9 bases lay in between. The CDR3, as DNA: TGTGCCACCAGCAGAGACCCTCTGAGCTCTGGAAACACCATATATTTT. Translated, it gives CATSRDPLSSGNTIYF.

This clonotype was counted a few times. The J gene is TRBJ2-7, the V gene TRBV27; 11 nucleotides agree with TRBD2. V dropped 4 bases and J dropped 5; count of bases not matched to a gene: 7. The CDR3 is made up of 15 amino acids. Germline V lookup: CDR1 MNHEY, CDR2 SMNVEV (reference sequence). In nucleotides, the CDR3 is TGTGCCAGCAGTTCCCAGACTAGCGGGAACGACGAGCAGTACTTC. It translates to CASSSQTSGNDEQYF.

The rearrangement joins TRBV5-6 to TRBJ2-7; D is possibly TRBD1 or TRBD2 (7 bases each). Germline CDR1 SGHDT, CDR2 YYEEEE. The CDR3 consists of 16 residues. The V end lost 1 base, the J end lost 3 bases, and 17 bases lay between the germline ends. CDR3 DNA sequence: TGTGCCAGCAGCTTGTTGCAGGGAGGGGGCTTCTACGAGCAGTACTTC. Encoded protein: CASSLLQGGGFYEQYF.

The chain carries TRBV12-3 or TRBV12-4 and TRBJ2-3; 7 bases are shared with TRBD2. CDR3 size: 14 residues. V trimming: 3 bases; J trimming: 6 bases; junction bases outside the gene matches: 6. The chain's CDR3 is CASSFGGSGDTQYF. The CDR3 DNA reads TGTGCCAGCAGTTTCGGGGGGTCCGGGGATACGCAGTATTTT.

The chain links TRBV15 to TRBJ2-7, with D possibly matching TRBD2 (5 bases). V lost 3 bases, J lost 5 bases, and 14 bases lay in between. Germline V CDR1 and CDR2: LNHNV, YYDKDF (reference sequence). The CDR3 loop spans 14 amino acids. The CDR3 region is CATSREYERDEQYF. In DNA, the CDR3 is TGTGCCACCAGCAGGGAATACGAGAGGGACGAGCAGTACTTC.

The chain links TRBV2 to TRBJ1-4, with D perhaps matching TRBD1 (6 bases). Germline lookup yields CDR1 SNHLY and CDR2 FYNNEI. V was trimmed by 6 bases and J by 8 bases, leaving 16 bases between them. The CDR3 loop spans 14 amino acids. The chain's CDR3 is CASSQDRLGEKLFF. The CDR3 DNA reads as TGTGCCAGCAGCCAAGACAGGCTGGGAGAAAAACTGTTTTTT.

The sample holds a few counts of this clonotype. V gene TRBV29-1 combines with J gene TRBJ2-1, with 8 bases fitting TRBD1. The V gene's germline CDR1 is SQVTM and CDR2 ANQGSEA. CDR3 length: 13 residues. The V gene end was trimmed by 4 bases and the J gene end by 5 bases; junction bases not matched to a gene: 4. The CDR3 sequence: CSVGDRTHNEQFF. As DNA, the CDR3 is TGCAGCGTTGGGGACAGGACACACAATGAGCAGTTCTTC.

This clonotype occurred a few times. The V and J genes are TRBV12-3 or TRBV12-4 and TRBJ2-4; D is perhaps TRBD1 (7 bases). This CDR3 is 14 amino acids long. V was pared by 5 bases and J by 8 bases, with 16 bases between. Written as DNA, the CDR3 is TGTGCCAGCAGTCGTACAGGGGAGGTGGACATTCAGTACTTC. Translating it yields CASSRTGEVDIQYF.

V is TRBV28 and J is TRBJ2-4; no clear D gene. This CDR3 is 14 amino acids long. V dropped 5 bases and J dropped 0 bases, with 8 bases sitting between them. Germline CDR1 is MDHEN and CDR2 is SYDVKM. CDR3 sequence (DNA): TGTGCCAGCAGTACGGTGCTAGCCAAAAACATTCAGTACTTC. Translated, it gives CASSTVLAKNIQYF.

This clonotype was counted between two and nine times. The chain has TRBV4-1 and TRBJ2-3, with D hard to call. CDR1 MGHRA and CDR2 YSYEKL come from the germline V gene. The CDR3 has 16 residues. Trimming left V 1 base short and J 3 bases short, with 14 bases between. The CDR3 DNA follows: TGCGCCAGCAGCCAAGTATCAACAGAGGAGACAGATACGCAGTATTTT. Translated, it gives CASSQVSTEETDTQYF.

This chain connects TRBV29-1 to TRBJ2-7, with D perhaps TRBD2 (6 bases). The CDR3 runs 13 residues. Germline V CDR1 and CDR2: SQVTM, ANQGSEA. Trimming shortened V by 6 bases and J by 2 bases, and 14 bases separated the two germline ends. This CDR3 reads CSVLAPTTYEQYF. CDR3 bases: TGCAGCGTACTAGCCCCCACTACCTACGAGCAGTACTTC.

This clonotype was recorded a few times. This chain joins TRBV2 and TRBJ1-6; D remains unclear. CDR1 is SNHLY, CDR2 FYNNEI, per germline. Between the trimmed V and J ends, which lost 7 bases and 8 bases, there was a span of 6 bases. This CDR3 is built from 11 residues. In DNA form, the CDR3 reads TGTGCCAGCATGGGAGATTCACCCCTCCACTTT. Its protein is CASMGDSPLHF.